This TCR beta chain was obtained from a study of cytomegalovirus exposure and HLA in healthy donors. On the study more broadly: A previous analysis identified 95 million to 130 million unique TCR beta sequences derived from around 200 million T cells.

Findings and limits, study-wide: CMV serostatus was the sole immune exposure information available. In a later analysis, at a false discovery rate of 0.05, under 20,000 TCR beta sequences were associated with HLA alleles.

Remarks on this clone: Antigen: not known.

PCR involved 60 Vbeta and 13 Jbeta primers. The repertoire was sequenced with immunoSEQ multiplex PCR; TCRdb's copy has only in-frame clones and lacks some. The sample yields some 130,000 clones, 79% seen once. The CDR3 is 18 amino acids. V shed 1 base and J 3 bases; nucleotides not matched to a gene: 15. Germline lookup yields CDR1 SGHDN and CDR2 FVKESK. The V and J genes are TRBV14 and TRBJ2-7; 7 bases are shared with TRBD1. Sequencing was carried out using PBMCs. This TCR derives from a female donor in good health and CMV-seronegative. The CDR3 region has the DNA TGTGCCAGCAGCCAAGGTAGGACAGGCCGCTCCTACTACTACGAGCAGTACTTC. This encodes CASSQGRTGRSYYYEQYF.